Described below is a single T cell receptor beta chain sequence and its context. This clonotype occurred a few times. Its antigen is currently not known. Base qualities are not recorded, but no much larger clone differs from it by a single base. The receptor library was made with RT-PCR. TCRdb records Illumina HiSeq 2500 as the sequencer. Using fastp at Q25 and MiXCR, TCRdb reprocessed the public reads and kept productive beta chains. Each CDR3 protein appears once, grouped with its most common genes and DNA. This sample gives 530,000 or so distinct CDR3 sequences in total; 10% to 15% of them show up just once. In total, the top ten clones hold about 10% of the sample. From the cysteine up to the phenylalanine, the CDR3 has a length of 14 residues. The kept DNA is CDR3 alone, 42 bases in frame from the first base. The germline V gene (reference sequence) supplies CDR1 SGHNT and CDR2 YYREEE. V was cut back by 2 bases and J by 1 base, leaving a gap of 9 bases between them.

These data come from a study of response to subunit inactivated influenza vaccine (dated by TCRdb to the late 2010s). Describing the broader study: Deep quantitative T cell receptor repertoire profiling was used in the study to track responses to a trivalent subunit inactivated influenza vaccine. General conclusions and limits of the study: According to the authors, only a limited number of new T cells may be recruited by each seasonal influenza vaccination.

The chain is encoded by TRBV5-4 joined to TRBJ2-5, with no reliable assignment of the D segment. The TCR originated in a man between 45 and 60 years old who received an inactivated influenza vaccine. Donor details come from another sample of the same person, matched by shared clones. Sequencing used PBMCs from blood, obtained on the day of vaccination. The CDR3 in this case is CASSFGLIQETQYF. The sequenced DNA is TGTGCCAGCAGCTTCGGGTTAATCCAAGAGACCCAGTACTTC.